These 23 T cell receptor beta chains originate from one sample sequenced in a study of technical replicates of blood from several donors. Data came from immunoSEQ multiplex PCR; TCRdb stores just in-frame clones and leaves some out. The table has about 81,000 clones, 75% to 90% seen once; the top ten hold about 4%. Sequenced material: PBMCs. These receptors originate from a human donor in good health. Some clones in this sample may be carry-over from other donors' samples.

The chain employs TRBV19 and TRBJ2-2; 10 bases agree with TRBD2. Germline values: CDR1 LNHDA, CDR2 SQIVND (reference sequence). This CDR3 region has 17 residues. V was pared by 7 bases and J by 5 bases, with 13 bases of the junction left unmatched. The CDR3 reads CASTAGSGGAGTGELFF. The DNA of the CDR3 is TGTGCCAGTACGGCGGGGAGCGGGGGGGCAGGAACCGGGGAGCTGTTTTTT.

The chain recombines TRBV27 with TRBJ1-5; tentatively, D is TRBD1 (6 bases). This CDR3 comprises 15 residues. The germline V and J ends were trimmed by 6 bases and 4 bases, with 16 bases remaining between them. Looked up from germline, CDR1 is MNHEY and CDR2 is SMNVEV (reference sequence). The CDR3 DNA is TGTGCCAGCAGCCTTGGATGGGGGCTAAATCAGCCCCAGCATTTT. This gives the protein CASSLGWGLNQPQHF.

Here the CDR3 reads CASSTNWETGKLGGYTF. Here the CDR3 DNA reads TGTGCCAGTAGTACCAACTGGGAGACAGGGAAGCTAGGTGGCTACACCTTC. The chain links TRBV19 to TRBJ1-2, with 7 positions matching TRBD1. Germline V CDR1 and CDR2: LNHDA, SQIVND (reference sequence). V was pared by 4 bases and J by 7 bases, with 18 bases of the junction left unmatched. This CDR3 is 17 amino acids long.

The rearrangement uses TRBV9 and TRBJ1-1, with TRBD1 identical over 8 bases. The CDR3 extends over 15 amino acids. Unmatched junction bases numbered 10, after V lost 4 bases and J lost 5 bases. The germline gives CDR1 SGDLS, CDR2 YYNGEE. CDR3 in amino acids: CASSTGGGGGTEAFF. The CDR3 DNA follows: TGTGCCAGCAGCACAGGGGGAGGGGGCGGGACTGAAGCTTTCTTT.

J is TRBJ2-1 and V is TRBV28; possibly TRBD2 for D (5 bases). The CDR3 extends over 14 amino acids. From germline, CDR1 is MDHEN and CDR2 SYDVKM. V was trimmed by 5 bases and J by 10 bases, leaving 18 bases between them. The CDR3 DNA is TGTGCCAGCAGTCCCACGTCTGAGAGCGGCGAGCAGTTCTTC. This encodes CASSPTSESGEQFF.

The chain links TRBV29-1 to TRBJ1-1; D ambiguous. The CDR3 consists of 12 residues. The germline V and J ends were trimmed by 6 bases and 5 bases, with 13 bases remaining between them. Germline values: CDR1 SQVTM, CDR2 ANQGSEA. The CDR3 protein is CSVAEARTEAFF. Here the CDR3 DNA reads TGCAGCGTGGCTGAGGCGCGGACTGAAGCTTTCTTT.

The chain employs TRBV9 and TRBJ1-3; no reliable D call. The CDR3 contains 15 residues. CDR1 SGDLS and CDR2 YYNGEE come from the germline V gene. V lost 0 bases and J 0 bases, leaving 7 bases between the germline ends. The CDR3 sequence: CASSVDTFSGNTIYF. CDR3 sequence (DNA): TGTGCCAGCAGCGTAGACACCTTCTCTGGAAACACCATATATTTT.

The chain recombines TRBV9 with TRBJ2-5; perhaps TRBD2 as D (7 bases). Trimming shortened V by 0 bases and J by 5 bases, and 23 bases separated the two germline ends. CDR1 is SGDLS and CDR2 is YYNGEE in the germline V gene. This CDR3 comprises 18 residues. The chain's CDR3 is CASSVVPTGGVEYETQYF. Here the CDR3 DNA reads TGTGCCAGCAGCGTAGTTCCCACGGGGGGCGTGGAGTATGAGACCCAGTACTTC.

The V and J genes are TRBV7-6 and TRBJ1-1; D is ambiguous. Germline CDR1 reads SGHVS; CDR2 reads FNYEAQ. The CDR3 consists of 15 residues. V was pared by 0 bases and J by 0 bases, with 8 bases between. CDR3 DNA sequence: TGTGCCAGCAGCTTAGCTTTCCCCATGAACACTGAAGCTTTCTTT. Protein: CASSLAFPMNTEAFF.

This chain joins TRBV6-5 and TRBJ2-1, with 10 positions matching TRBD2. V was pared by 2 bases and J by 8 bases, with 6 bases of the junction left unmatched. The CDR3 totals 15 residues. Germline-derived CDR1 and CDR2 are MNHEY and SVGAGI. CDR3 protein: CASSYKREGLHEQFF. DNA for the CDR3: TGTGCCAGCAGTTACAAGCGGGAGGGCCTCCATGAGCAGTTCTTC.

V is TRBV6-1 and J is TRBJ2-7; possibly TRBD1 for D (6 bases). This CDR3 is built from 13 residues. Germline V lookup: CDR1 MNHNS, CDR2 SASEGT. Between the trimmed V and J ends, which lost 2 bases and 2 bases, there was a span of 7 bases. CDR3 coding DNA: TGTGCCAGCAGTGAATGGGGGCCCTACGAGCAGTACTTC. This sequence encodes CASSEWGPYEQYF.

The chain joins TRBV30 to TRBJ1-2; 8 nucleotides align to TRBD1. The CDR3 sequence is 14 residues long. Germline V gene lookup returns CDR1 GTSNPN and CDR2 SVGIG (reference sequence). The J segment lost 4 bases and the V segment lost 4 bases, leaving 8 bases of the junction unmatched. As DNA, the CDR3 is TGTGCCTGGAAAGACAGGGGCGCAATCTATGGCTACACCTTC. It specifies CAWKDRGAIYGYTF. Full variable domain (outside the CDR3, taken from reference TRBV30 and TRBJ1-2): SQTIHQWPATLVQPVGSPLSLECTVEGTSNPNLYWYRQAAGRGLQLLFYSVGIGQISSEVPQNLSASRPQDRQFILSSKKLLLSDSGFYLCAWKDRGAIYGYTFGSGTRLTVV.

The V gene is TRBV21-1, the J gene TRBJ2-7; whether TRBD1, the table's D call, matches the DNA was not checked. TRBV21-1 counts as a pseudogene. The CDR3 is 14 amino acids. CDR3 nucleotide sequence: TGTGCCAGCAGCATGGGACAGAGAGACACCGAGCAGTACTTC. Residues: CASSMGQRDTEQYF.

This rearrangement joins TRBV19 to TRBJ2-3; tentative D call: TRBD2 (5 bases). Trimming left V 4 bases short and J 5 bases short, with 16 bases between. CDR1 LNHDA and CDR2 SQIVND come from the germline V gene (reference sequence). This CDR3 is 15 amino acids long. The CDR3 loop is CASSNPTGSEDTQYF. CDR3 bases: TGTGCCAGTAGTAACCCGACGGGATCGGAAGATACGCAGTATTTT.

The chain carries TRBV7-6 and TRBJ2-7; possibly TRBD2 for D (6 bases). The CDR3 spans 14 residues. CDR1 SGHVS and CDR2 FNYEAQ come from the germline V gene. V lost 1 base, J lost 4 bases, and 11 bases lay in between. The CDR3 region has the DNA TGTGCCAGCAGCTTAGAAGTGGCGGGGTACGAGCAGTACTTC. It yields the protein CASSLEVAGYEQYF.

The chain links TRBV5-4 to TRBJ2-7; TRBD2 aligns across 7 bases. The J segment lost 8 bases and the V segment lost 5 bases, leaving 4 bases of the junction unmatched. Per germline, CDR1 SGHNT and CDR2 YYREEE (reference sequence). CDR3 length: 11 residues. The CDR3 loop reads CASRAGGKQYF. DNA of the CDR3: TGTGCCAGCAGGGCCGGGGGGAAGCAGTACTTC. The full variable domain, in which reference TRBV5-4 and TRBJ2-7 provide the parts outside the CDR3, is ETGVTQSPTHLIKTRGQQVTLRCSSQSGHNTVSWYQQALGQGPQFIFQYYREEENGRGNFPPRFSGLQFPNYSSELNVNALELDDSALYLCASRAGGKQYFGPGTRLTVT.

This sequence joins TRBV4-3 and TRBJ2-3; 11 nucleotides agree with TRBD2. V gave up 4 bases and J gave up 4 bases; unmatched junction bases: 10. Germline V CDR1 and CDR2: LGHNA, YSLEER. The CDR3 sequence is 17 residues long. The CDR3 nucleotides are TGCGCCAGCAGCCCCCTCCGCTCTAGCGGGGGGTCAGATACGCAGTATTTT. It codes for CASSPLRSSGGSDTQYF.

The chain has TRBV5-1 and TRBJ1-1; no clear D gene. This CDR3 spans 14 amino acids. In germline, CDR1 is SGHRS, CDR2 YFSETQ. V lost 6 bases, J lost 0 bases, and 12 bases lay in between. The chain's CDR3 is CASTTTDLNTEAFF. The CDR3, as DNA: TGCGCCAGCACCACCACAGATTTGAACACTGAAGCTTTCTTT. The variable domain in full, completed from reference TRBV5-1 and TRBJ1-1, reads KAGVTQTPRYLIKTRGQQVTLSCSPISGHRSVSWYQQTPGQGLQFLFEYFSETQRNKGNFPGRFSGRQFSNSRSEMNVSTLELGDSALYLCASTTTDLNTEAFFGQGTRLTVV.

This clone occurred once. The chain recombines TRBV7-2 with TRBJ2-5, with no clear D. The germline V gene encodes CDR1 SGHTA and CDR2 FQGNSA. The CDR3 has 12 amino acids. The V and J ends lost 5 bases and 0 bases respectively, with 4 bases between them. CDR3 coding DNA: TGTGCCAGCAGCCGTTACCAAGAGACCCAGTACTTC. Amino acid sequence: CASSRYQETQYF.

This clone was picked up many times. V is TRBV20-1 and J is TRBJ1-1; D unclear. V was shortened by 5 bases and J by 5 bases, with 9 bases between the two germline ends. The CDR3 sequence is 11 residues long. The germline V gene encodes CDR1 DFQATT and CDR2 SNEGSKA (reference sequence). The CDR3 DNA is TGCAGTGCTGAAGGGAGTACTGAAGCTTTCTTT. Encoded protein: CSAEGSTEAFF.

This chain joins TRBV6-5 and TRBJ1-1; maybe TRBD1 (5 bases). CDR1 MNHEY and CDR2 SVGAGI come from the germline V gene. This CDR3 region has 14 residues. Trimming took 1 base from V and 5 from J, leaving 11 bases between them. The CDR3 region has the DNA TGTGCCAGCAGTTACTTTGGGGGGGGAACTGAAGCTTTCTTT. Translating it yields CASSYFGGGTEAFF.

V and J are TRBV19 and TRBJ1-5, with TRBD1 identical over 9 bases. This CDR3 has 12 residues. J was trimmed by 7 bases and V by 8 bases; bases with no gene match: 3. Germline CDR1 reads LNHDA; CDR2 reads SQIVND (reference sequence). CDR3 coding DNA: TGTGCCAGTCGGGACAGGGCCCAGCCCCAGCATTTT. As protein: CASRDRAQPQHF.

The chain has TRBV19 and TRBJ1-3; D gene ambiguous. The germline gives CDR1 LNHDA, CDR2 SQIVND (reference sequence). V lost 5 bases, J lost 5 bases, and 4 bases lay in between. CDR3 size: 11 residues. Written as DNA, the CDR3 is TGTGCCAGTAGTTTTAGAAACACCATATATTTT. It encodes CASSFRNTIYF.